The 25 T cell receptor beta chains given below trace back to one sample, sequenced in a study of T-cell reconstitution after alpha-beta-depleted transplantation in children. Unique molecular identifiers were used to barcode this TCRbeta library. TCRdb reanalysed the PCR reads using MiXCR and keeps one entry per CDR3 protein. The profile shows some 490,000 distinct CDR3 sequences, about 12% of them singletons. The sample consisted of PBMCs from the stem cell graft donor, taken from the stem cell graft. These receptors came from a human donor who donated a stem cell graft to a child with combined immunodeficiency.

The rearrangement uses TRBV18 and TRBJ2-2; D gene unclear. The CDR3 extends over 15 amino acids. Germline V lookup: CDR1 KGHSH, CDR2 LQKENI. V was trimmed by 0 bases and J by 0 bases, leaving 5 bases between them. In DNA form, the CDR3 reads TGTGCCAGCTCACCACCAGGGACGAACACCGGGGAGCTGTTTTTT. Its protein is CASSPPGTNTGELFF.

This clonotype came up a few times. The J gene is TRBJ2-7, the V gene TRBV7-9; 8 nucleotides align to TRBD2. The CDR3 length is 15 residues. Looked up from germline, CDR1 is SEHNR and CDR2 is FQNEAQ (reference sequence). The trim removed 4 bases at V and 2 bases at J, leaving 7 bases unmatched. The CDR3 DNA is TGTGCCAGCAGCTCCCAGCGGGAGTGGCCCTACGAGCAGTACTTC. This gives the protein CASSSQREWPYEQYF.

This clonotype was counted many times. The CDR3 loop is CSALSSGGANEQFF. CDR3 DNA: TGCAGTGCCTTATCTAGCGGGGGGGCCAATGAGCAGTTCTTC. The chain links TRBV20-1 to TRBJ2-1; TRBD2 matches 12 bases. CDR1 is DFQATT, CDR2 SNEGSKA, per germline (reference sequence). V lost 6 bases and J lost 6; bases outside the gene matches: 6. CDR3 length equals 14 residues.

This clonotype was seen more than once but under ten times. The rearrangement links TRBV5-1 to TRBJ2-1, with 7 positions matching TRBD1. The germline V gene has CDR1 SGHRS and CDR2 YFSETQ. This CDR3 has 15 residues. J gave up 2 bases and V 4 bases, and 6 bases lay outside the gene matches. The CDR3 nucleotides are TGCGCCAGCAGCCCCCGGGACAGCGCCTACAATGAGCAGTTCTTC. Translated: CASSPRDSAYNEQFF.

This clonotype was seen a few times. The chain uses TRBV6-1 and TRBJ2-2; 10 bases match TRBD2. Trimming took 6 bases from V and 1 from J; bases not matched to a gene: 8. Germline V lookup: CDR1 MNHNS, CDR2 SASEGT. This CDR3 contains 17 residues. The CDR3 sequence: CASRPSGLAKNTGELFF. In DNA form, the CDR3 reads TGTGCCAGCAGGCCTTCGGGACTAGCGAAGAACACCGGGGAGCTGTTTTTT.

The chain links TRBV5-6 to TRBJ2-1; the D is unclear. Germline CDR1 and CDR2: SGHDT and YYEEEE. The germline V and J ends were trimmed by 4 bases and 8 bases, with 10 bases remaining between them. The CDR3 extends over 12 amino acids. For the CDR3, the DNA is TGTGCCAGCAGCCACGGCGTCGATGAGCAGTTCTTC. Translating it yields CASSHGVDEQFF.

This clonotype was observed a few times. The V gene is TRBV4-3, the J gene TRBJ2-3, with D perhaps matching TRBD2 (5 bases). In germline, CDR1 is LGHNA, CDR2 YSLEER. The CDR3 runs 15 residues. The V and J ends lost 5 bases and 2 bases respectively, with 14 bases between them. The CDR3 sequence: CASSREPAATDTQYF. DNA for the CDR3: TGCGCCAGCAGCAGGGAGCCGGCGGCCACAGATACGCAGTATTTT.

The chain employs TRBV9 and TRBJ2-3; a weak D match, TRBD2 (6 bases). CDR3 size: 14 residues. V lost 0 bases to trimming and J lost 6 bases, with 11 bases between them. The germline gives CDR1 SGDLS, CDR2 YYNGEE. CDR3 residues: CASSVGGVRDTQYF. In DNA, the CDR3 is TGTGCCAGCAGCGTAGGGGGGGTACGGGATACGCAGTATTTT.

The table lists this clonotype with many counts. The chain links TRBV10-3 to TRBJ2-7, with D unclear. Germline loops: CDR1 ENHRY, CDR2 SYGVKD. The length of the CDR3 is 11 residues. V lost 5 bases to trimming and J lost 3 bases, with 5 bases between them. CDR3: CAISMDYEQYF. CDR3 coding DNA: TGTGCCATCAGTATGGACTACGAGCAGTACTTC.

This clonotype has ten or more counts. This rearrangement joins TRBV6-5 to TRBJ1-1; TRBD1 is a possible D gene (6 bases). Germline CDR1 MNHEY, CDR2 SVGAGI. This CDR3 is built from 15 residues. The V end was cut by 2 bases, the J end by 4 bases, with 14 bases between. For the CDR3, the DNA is TGTGCCAGCAGTTACGTGACGGGCAGGGGCACTGAAGCTTTCTTT. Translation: CASSYVTGRGTEAFF.

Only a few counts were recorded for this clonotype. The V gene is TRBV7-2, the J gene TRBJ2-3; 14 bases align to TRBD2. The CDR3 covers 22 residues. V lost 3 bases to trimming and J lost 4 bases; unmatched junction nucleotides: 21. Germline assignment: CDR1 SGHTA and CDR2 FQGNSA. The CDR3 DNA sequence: TGTGCCAGCAGCTTTAAGCTCCCTGGACTAGCGGGGGGCGGGAGCGCCCCAGATACGCAGTATTTT. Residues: CASSFKLPGLAGGGSAPDTQYF. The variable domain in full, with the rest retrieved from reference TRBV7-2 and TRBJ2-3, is GAGVSQSPSNKVTEKGKDVELRCDPISGHTALYWYRQSLGQGLEFLIYFQGNSAPDKSGLPSDRFSAERTGGSVSTLTIQRTQQEDSAVYLCASSFKLPGLAGGGSAPDTQYFGPGTRLTVL.

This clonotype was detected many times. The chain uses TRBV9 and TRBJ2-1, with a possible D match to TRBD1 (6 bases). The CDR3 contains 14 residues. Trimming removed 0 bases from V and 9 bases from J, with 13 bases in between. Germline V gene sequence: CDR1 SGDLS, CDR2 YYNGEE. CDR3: CASSVVLGAGEQFF. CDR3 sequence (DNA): TGTGCCAGCAGCGTAGTTCTGGGGGCTGGTGAGCAGTTCTTC.

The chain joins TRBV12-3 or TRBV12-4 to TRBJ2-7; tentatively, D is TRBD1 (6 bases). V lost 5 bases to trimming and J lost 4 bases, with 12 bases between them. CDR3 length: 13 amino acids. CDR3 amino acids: CASSPGVRYEQYF. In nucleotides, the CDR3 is TGTGCCAGCAGTCCAGGGGTTCGGTACGAGCAGTACTTC.

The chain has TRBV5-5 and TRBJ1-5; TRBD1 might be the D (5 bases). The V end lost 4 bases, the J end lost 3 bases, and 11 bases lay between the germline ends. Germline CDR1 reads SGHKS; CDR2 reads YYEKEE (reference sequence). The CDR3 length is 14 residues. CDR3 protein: CASSPWGSNQPQHF. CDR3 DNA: TGTGCCAGCAGCCCCTGGGGGTCCAATCAGCCCCAGCATTTT.

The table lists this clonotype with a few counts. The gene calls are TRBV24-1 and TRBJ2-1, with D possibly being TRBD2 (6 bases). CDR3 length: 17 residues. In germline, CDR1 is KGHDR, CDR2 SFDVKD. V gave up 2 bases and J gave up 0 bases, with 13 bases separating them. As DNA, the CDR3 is TGTGCCACCAGTGATTCGGGGGTTGCCGGCTCCTACAATGAGCAGTTCTTC. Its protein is CATSDSGVAGSYNEQFF.

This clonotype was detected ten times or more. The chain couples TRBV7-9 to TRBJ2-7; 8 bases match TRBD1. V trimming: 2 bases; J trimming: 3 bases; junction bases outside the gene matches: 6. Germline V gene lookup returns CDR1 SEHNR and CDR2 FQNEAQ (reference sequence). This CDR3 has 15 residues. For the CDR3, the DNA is TGTGCCAGCAGCTTACGGACAGGGAAGTTCTACGAGCAGTACTTC. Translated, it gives CASSLRTGKFYEQYF.

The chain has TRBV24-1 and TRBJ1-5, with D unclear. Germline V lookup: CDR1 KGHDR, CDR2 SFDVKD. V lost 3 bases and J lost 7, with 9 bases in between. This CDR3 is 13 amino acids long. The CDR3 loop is CATSDKGSQPQHF. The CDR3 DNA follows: TGTGCCACCAGTGATAAAGGCAGCCAGCCCCAGCATTTT.

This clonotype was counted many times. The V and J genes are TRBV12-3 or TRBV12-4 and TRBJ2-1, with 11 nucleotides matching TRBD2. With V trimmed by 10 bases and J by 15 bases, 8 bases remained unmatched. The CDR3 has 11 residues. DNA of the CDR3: TGTGCCACCGGGACACTAGCGGGAGCGTTCTTC. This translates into CATGTLAGAFF.

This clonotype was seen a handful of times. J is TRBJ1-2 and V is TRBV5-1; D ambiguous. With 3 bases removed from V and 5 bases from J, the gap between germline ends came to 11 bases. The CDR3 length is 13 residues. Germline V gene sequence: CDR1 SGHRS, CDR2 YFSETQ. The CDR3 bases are TGCGCCAGCAGCTGGGAGTCAGCGTATGGCTACACCTTC. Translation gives CASSWESAYGYTF.

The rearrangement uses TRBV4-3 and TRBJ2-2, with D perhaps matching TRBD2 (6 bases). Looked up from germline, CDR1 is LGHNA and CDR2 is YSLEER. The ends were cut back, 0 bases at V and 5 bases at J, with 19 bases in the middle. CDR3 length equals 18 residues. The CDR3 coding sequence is TGCGCCAGCAGCCAAGATTTTGGAGGGTTTGCCAGGACCGGGGAGCTGTTTTTT. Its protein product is CASSQDFGGFARTGELFF.

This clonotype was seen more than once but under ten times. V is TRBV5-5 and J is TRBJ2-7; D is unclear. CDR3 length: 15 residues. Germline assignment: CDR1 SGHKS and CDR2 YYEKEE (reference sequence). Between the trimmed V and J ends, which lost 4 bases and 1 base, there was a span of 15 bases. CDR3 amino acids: CASSALGALSYEQYF. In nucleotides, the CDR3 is TGTGCCAGCAGCGCCCTCGGAGCGCTATCCTACGAGCAGTACTTC.

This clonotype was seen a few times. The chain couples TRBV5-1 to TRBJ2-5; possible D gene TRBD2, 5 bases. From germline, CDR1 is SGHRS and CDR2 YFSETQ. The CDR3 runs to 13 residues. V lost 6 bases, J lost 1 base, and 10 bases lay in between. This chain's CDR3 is CASTNRGQETQYF. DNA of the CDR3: TGCGCCAGCACCAACCGGGGCCAAGAGACCCAGTACTTC.

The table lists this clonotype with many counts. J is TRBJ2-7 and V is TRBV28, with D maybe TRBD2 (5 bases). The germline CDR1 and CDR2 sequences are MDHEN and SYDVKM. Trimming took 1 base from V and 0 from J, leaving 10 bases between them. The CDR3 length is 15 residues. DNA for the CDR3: TGTGCCAGCAGTTTATTCCGGGAACTCTCCTACGAGCAGTACTTC. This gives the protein CASSLFRELSYEQYF.

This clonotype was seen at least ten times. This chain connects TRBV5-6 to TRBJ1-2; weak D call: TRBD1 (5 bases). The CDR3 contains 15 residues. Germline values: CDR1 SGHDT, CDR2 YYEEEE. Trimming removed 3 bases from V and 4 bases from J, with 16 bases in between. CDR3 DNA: TGTGCCAGCAGCTCCCGGAGGGGTCCCAGCTATGGCTACACCTTC. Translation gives CASSSRRGPSYGYTF.

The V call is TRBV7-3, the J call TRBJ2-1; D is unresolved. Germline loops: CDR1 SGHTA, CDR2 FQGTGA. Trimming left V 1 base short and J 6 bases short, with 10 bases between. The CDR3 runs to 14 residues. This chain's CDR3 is CASSLSRIPNEQFF. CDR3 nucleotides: TGTGCCAGCAGCTTAAGCCGGATTCCCAATGAGCAGTTCTTC.